This TCR beta chain was recovered during a study of cytomegalovirus exposure and HLA in healthy donors. Points from the study as a whole: The likely origin of a cluster of highly shared sequence variants was a sequencing artifact.

Losses at the gene ends were 5 bases for V and 5 bases for J; bases not matched to a gene: 15. The CDR3 is 17 amino acids. Per the germline V gene, CDR1 is SGHVS and CDR2 is FQNEAQ. The PCR employed 60 Vbeta primers together with 13 Jbeta primers. Assay used: immunoSEQ multiplex PCR; TCRdb lists only in-frame clones, some missing. The sample holds 96,000 or so clones. Notes on this clone: The target antigen is unknown.

Material: PBMCs. This sequence originates from a girl aged 10 to 17 in good health and CMV-seropositive. V gene TRBV7-8 combines with J gene TRBJ2-3, with TRBD2 matching over 8 bases. The CDR3 nucleotides read TGTGCCAGCAGCCCCTATCTGACTAGCGAGGCTGGAGATACGCAGTATTTT. Its protein is CASSPYLTSEAGDTQYF.